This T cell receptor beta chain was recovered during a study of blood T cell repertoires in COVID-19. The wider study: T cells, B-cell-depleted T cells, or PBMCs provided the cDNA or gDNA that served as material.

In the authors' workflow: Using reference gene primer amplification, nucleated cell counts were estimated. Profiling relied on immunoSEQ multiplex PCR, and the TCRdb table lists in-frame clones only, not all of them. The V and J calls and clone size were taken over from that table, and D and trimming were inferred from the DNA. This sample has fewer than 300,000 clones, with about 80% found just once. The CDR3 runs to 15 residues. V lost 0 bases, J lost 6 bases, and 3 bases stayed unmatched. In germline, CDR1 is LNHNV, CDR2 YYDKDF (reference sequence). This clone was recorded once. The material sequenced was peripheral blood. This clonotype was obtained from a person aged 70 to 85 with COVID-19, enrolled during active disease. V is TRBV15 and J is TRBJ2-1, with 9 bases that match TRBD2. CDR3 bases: TGTGCCACCAGCAGAGACGTACTAGCGGGCAATGAGCAGTTCTTC. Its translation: CATSRDVLAGNEQFF.